Shown below are 20 T cell receptor beta chains from a single sample sequenced in a study of vaccination effects on CD4 cells after COVID-19. Clones were sequenced by immunoSEQ multiplex PCR, and TCRdb holds only the in-frame ones, with some missing. The table includes 65,000 to 70,000 clones, about 80% detected once. No antigen is known for these receptors. After expansion with viral peptide pools in the ViraFEST assay, antigen-specific CD4+ T cells were sequenced. The culture ran for roughly ten days before CD4+ T cells were isolated. The participants, recipients of two vaccine doses, got either BNT162b2 or mRNA-1273. The sequenced sample was CD4+ T cells from PBMCs cultured with HCoV-OC43 spike peptides, obtained after COVID-19 vaccination. Subset: HCoV-OC43 spike overlapping peptide pool stimulation. The receptors originated from a human donor who received a COVID-19 vaccine.

V is TRBV6-1 and J is TRBJ1-5; tentative D call: TRBD1 (6 bases). Per the germline V gene, CDR1 is MNHNS and CDR2 is SASEGT. V lost 2 bases and J 4 bases, leaving 18 bases between the germline ends. The CDR3 totals 17 residues. CDR3 in amino acids: CASSEQVLGGGNQPQHF. The CDR3, as DNA: TGTGCCAGCAGTGAACAAGTGTTAGGAGGGGGGAATCAGCCCCAGCATTTT.

This clone appeared a few times. The chain employs TRBV24-1 and TRBJ1-2; 7 nucleotides line up with TRBD1. CDR1 and CDR2 from the germline V gene are KGHDR and SFDVKD. J was trimmed by 8 bases and V by 4 bases; bases with no gene match: 6. The CDR3 has 13 residues. The CDR3: CATSESQGFGYTF. The CDR3 DNA follows: TGTGCCACCAGTGAATCACAGGGGTTCGGCTACACCTTC.

The chain has TRBV28 and TRBJ1-5, with no clear D. CDR1 MDHEN and CDR2 SYDVKM come from the germline V gene. The CDR3 length is 14 residues. V gave up 2 bases and J gave up 5 bases, with 10 bases separating them. CDR3 nucleotide sequence: TGTGCCAGCAGTTTACTACAAACCTATCAGCCCCAGCATTTT. As protein: CASSLLQTYQPQHF.

The V gene is TRBV2, the J gene TRBJ1-6; no definite D call. The germline V gene encodes CDR1 SNHLY and CDR2 FYNNEI. Trimming took off 4 bases at V and 0 bases at J, with 16 bases between the two ends. The CDR3 loop spans 18 amino acids. DNA for the CDR3: TGTGCCAGCAGTGCCGGGGTTCCGATAAGCTCCTATAATTCACCCCTCCACTTT. Translating gives CASSAGVPISSYNSPLHF.

The chain combines TRBV2 with TRBJ2-7, with 7 bases identical to TRBD2. Germline V lookup: CDR1 SNHLY, CDR2 FYNNEI. The CDR3 runs 13 residues. The V and J ends lost 4 bases and 4 bases, in that order; junction bases with no gene match: 4. The CDR3 DNA reads TGTGCCAGCAGTGCGCGGCGGGGGTACGAGCAGTACGTC. Its translation: CASSARRGYEQYV.

V usage is TRBV7-2 and J usage is TRBJ2-1, with 7 bases that match TRBD2. The CDR3 extends over 14 amino acids. CDR1 SGHTA and CDR2 FQGNSA come from the germline V gene. After removal of 10 bases from V and 6 bases from J, the junction contained 12 bases not matched to a gene. The CDR3 sequence is CATKRGGASNEQFF. The CDR3 DNA reads as TGTGCCACCAAGAGGGGAGGGGCTAGCAATGAGCAGTTCTTC.

Here the CDR3 reads CASSLVAPIGGNEQFF. CDR3 DNA: TGCGCCAGCAGCTTGGTAGCCCCCATAGGCGGCAATGAGCAGTTCTTC. This rearrangement joins TRBV5-1 to TRBJ2-1; D unresolved. Between the trimmed V and J ends, which lost 0 bases and 6 bases, there was a span of 16 bases. The CDR3 runs to 16 residues. CDR1 SGHRS and CDR2 YFSETQ come from the germline V gene.

The chain's CDR3 is CATSDFGQGKNGELFF. The CDR3 nucleotides are TGTGCCACCAGTGATTTCGGACAGGGCAAAAACGGGGAGCTGTTTTTT. V and J are TRBV24-1 and TRBJ2-2; TRBD1 aligns across 8 bases. Germline CDR1 and CDR2: KGHDR and SFDVKD. Losses at the gene ends were 1 base for V and 7 bases for J; bases not matched to a gene: 7. CDR3 size: 16 residues.

The rearrangement joins TRBV21-1 to TRBJ2-7; TRBD1 was called by the table and not checked on the DNA. TRBV21-1 is deemed a pseudogene. The length of the CDR3 is 12 residues. The CDR3 nucleotides read TGTGCCGGAGGGGACAGTTCCTACGAGCAGTACGTC. It codes for CAGGDSSYEQYV.

The chain links TRBV7-3 to TRBJ2-1, with D maybe TRBD2 (6 bases). V was shortened by 0 bases and J by 4 bases, with 22 bases between the two germline ends. CDR1 SGHTA and CDR2 FQGTGA come from the germline V gene. The CDR3 is made up of 19 amino acids. DNA for the CDR3: TGTGCCAGCAGCTTAACTTTATATGGGACTTCCTCCCCATACAATGAGCAGTTCTTC. It is translated as CASSLTLYGTSSPYNEQFF.

This chain joins TRBV6-5 and TRBJ1-1; maybe TRBD1 (6 bases). Germline values: CDR1 MNHEY, CDR2 SVGAGI. Trimming cost V 3 bases and J 4 bases, with 9 bases left between them. CDR3 length: 13 amino acids. The CDR3 sequence: CASSYTGSTEAFF. DNA of the CDR3: TGTGCCAGCAGTTATACAGGGAGCACTGAAGCTTTCTTT.

The J gene is TRBJ2-5, the V gene TRBV6-5; 7 bases agree with TRBD1. Looked up from germline, CDR1 is MNHEY and CDR2 is SVGAGI. CDR3 length equals 14 residues. Germline trimming cut 6 bases from V and 5 bases from J; bases unmatched to any gene: 9. The CDR3 DNA follows: TGTGCCAGCAGCAGGACAGGAATGGAGGAGACCCAGTACTTC. This gives the protein CASSRTGMEETQYF.

The CDR3 nucleotides read TGTGCCAGCAGTTACTCTGCCGTGTCTCCTACCGGGGAGCTGTTTTTT. This codes for CASSYSAVSPTGELFF. The V call is TRBV6-5, the J call TRBJ2-2; D call uncertain. The CDR3 extends over 16 amino acids. Deletions cut 0 bases from V and 5 bases from J, with 13 bases between. Germline CDR1 reads MNHEY; CDR2 reads SVGAGI.

Here the CDR3 reads CAWSPKAGAVRREQFF. The DNA of the CDR3 is TGTGCCTGGAGCCCTAAGGCGGGGGCGGTAAGAAGGGAGCAGTTCTTC. J is TRBJ2-1 and V is TRBV30, with D possibly TRBD2 on 7 matching bases. The germline V gene has CDR1 GTSNPN and CDR2 SVGIG (reference sequence). The CDR3 consists of 16 residues. Trimming took 3 bases from V and 10 from J, leaving 25 bases between them.

The chain employs TRBV28 and TRBJ2-7; D not resolved. The CDR3 length is 13 residues. Germline V lookup: CDR1 MDHEN, CDR2 SYDVKM. V was trimmed by 2 bases and J by 0 bases, leaving 5 bases between them. The CDR3 DNA follows: TGTGCCAGCAGTTTAGTCGGCTCCTACGAGCAGTACGTC. Its translation: CASSLVGSYEQYV.

This clone was recorded a few times. The chain is built from TRBV4-1 and TRBJ1-4, with D perhaps TRBD1 (5 bases). CDR3 length: 14 residues. Trimming left V 7 bases short and J 4 bases short, with 13 bases between. CDR1 is MGHRA and CDR2 is YSYEKL in the germline V gene. The CDR3, as DNA: TGCGCCAGCATGGATCTTGGGGGTAATGAAAAACTGTTTTTT. Its translation is CASMDLGGNEKLFF.

The chain carries TRBV7-2 and TRBJ1-5, with D uncertain. The length of the CDR3 is 17 residues. Germline-derived CDR1 and CDR2 are SGHTA and FQGNSA. Trimming removed 0 bases at V and 6 bases at J, with 18 bases between. The CDR3 region is CASSLAVSALGIQPQHF. The CDR3 DNA reads TGTGCCAGCAGCTTAGCGGTTTCGGCCCTGGGAATTCAGCCCCAGCATTTT.

This clone was seen just once. This chain links TRBV6-5 with TRBJ2-7; D is undetermined. Germline V gene lookup returns CDR1 MNHEY and CDR2 SVGAGI. Trimming pared 10 bases from V and 0 bases from J, leaving 16 bases between. The CDR3 is 14 amino acids. CDR3 sequence reads: CATFQGFGSYEQYV. DNA of the CDR3: TGTGCCACCTTTCAAGGGTTCGGCTCCTACGAGCAGTACGTC.

The J gene is TRBJ2-3, the V gene TRBV9; TRBD1 might be the D (5 bases). The CDR3 consists of 15 residues. Germline V gives CDR1 SGDLS, CDR2 YYNGEE. The V and J ends lost 0 bases and 3 bases respectively, with 11 bases between them. This chain's CDR3 is CASSVGTRRTDTQYF. The CDR3, as DNA: TGTGCCAGCAGCGTAGGGACAAGGCGGACAGATACGCAGTATTTT.

V usage is TRBV20-1 and J usage is TRBJ1-2; D is perhaps TRBD1 (5 bases). The CDR3 extends over 11 amino acids. V was pared by 3 bases and J by 6 bases, with 8 bases between. Per the germline V gene, CDR1 is DFQATT and CDR2 is SNEGSKA (reference sequence). The CDR3 nucleotides read TGCAGTGCTAGCGTCAGGGATGGCTACACCTTC. This sequence encodes CSASVRDGYTF.